This T cell receptor (beta chain) was sequenced during a study of T-cell reconstitution after alpha-beta-depleted transplantation in children. Points from the study as a whole: Some patients owed their high day-60 TCRbeta diversity to surviving recipient T cells and thymic progenitors.

In regard to this clonotype: Its target is not known.

The TCRbeta library was prepared with unique molecular identifiers. MiXCR, applied by TCRdb to the PCR reads, yields one record per CDR3 protein. The table lists about 580,000 distinct CDR3 sequences, more than 20% of them singletons, with around 36% in the top ten. Germline V gene data show CDR1 as MNHNS and CDR2 as SASEGT. The germline V and J ends were trimmed by 8 bases and 0 bases, with 8 bases remaining between them. The CDR3 totals 14 residues. The sequence was collected from a boy less than two years old with Wiskott-Aldrich syndrome, due to receive a stem cell transplant. The sample in question was PBMCs, obtained before TCRalphabeta/CD19-depleted stem cell transplant. The chain has TRBV6-1 and TRBJ2-6; possibly TRBD1 for D (6 bases). The CDR3 nucleotides are TGTGCCAGCGACAGGAACTCTGGGGCCAACGTCCTGACTTTC. As protein: CASDRNSGANVLTF.